This TCR beta chain was sequenced in a study of PD-1 blockade in classical Hodgkin lymphoma. Relapses following autologous stem cell transplantation were seen in all patients, with brentuximab vedotin exposure varying. Profiled with immunoSEQ multiplex PCR; TCRdb holds only in-frame clones, not every one. Of approximately 73,000 clones in the sample, about 92% are singletons; the top ten hold 6.5% to 8%. The ends were cut back, 1 base at V and 7 bases at J, with 5 bases in the middle. The germline V gene has CDR1 LNHNV and CDR2 YYDKDF (reference sequence). This CDR3 spans 11 amino acids. Study conclusions and caveats: Newly diagnosed and completely responding patients shared comparable baseline diversity.

Remarks on this clone: Its matching antigen is unknown.

This clonotype was obtained from a human donor with classical Hodgkin lymphoma. This specimen was peripheral blood mononuclear cells (PBMCs), taken at baseline. This chain uses TRBV15 with TRBJ2-7; no definite D call. The CDR3 region is CATSRAGEQYF. The CDR3 coding sequence is TGTGCCACCAGCAGAGCGGGTGAGCAGTACTTC.